A single sample gave rise to the 11 T cell receptor beta chains below, sequenced in a study of blood T cell repertoires in COVID-19. Clones were read by immunoSEQ multiplex PCR, and TCRdb kept only the in-frame ones, dropping some. This repertoire shows fewer than 200,000 clones, around 93% found once; its top ten account for 3.5% to 5%. Specimen: peripheral blood. Source of these receptors: a woman in her 50s with acute or convalescent COVID-19.

The chain joins TRBV6-5 to TRBJ2-2; 10 nucleotides agree with TRBD1. This CDR3 comprises 15 residues. Germline CDR1 MNHEY, CDR2 SVGAGI. J gave up 2 bases and V 7 bases, and 4 bases lay outside the gene matches. The CDR3: CASTRTGGNTGELFF. The CDR3 DNA reads TGTGCCAGCACGAGGACAGGGGGAAACACCGGGGAGCTGTTTTTT.

The gene calls are TRBV27 and TRBJ2-1; 9 bases are shared with TRBD2. V gave up 3 bases and J gave up 1 base; unmatched junction bases: 4. CDR1 MNHEY and CDR2 SMNVEV come from the germline V gene (reference sequence). CDR3 length: 16 amino acids. The CDR3 DNA is TGTGCCAGCAGTTTTTTGACTAGCGGATCCTACAATGAGCAGTTCTTC. Translating gives CASSFLTSGSYNEQFF.

The CDR3 sequence is CASSATGKHGYTF. As DNA, the CDR3 is TGTGCCAGCAGCGCGACAGGGAAACATGGCTACACCTTC. The chain uses TRBV5-6 and TRBJ1-2, with 7 bases lining up with TRBD1. The germline V gene encodes CDR1 SGHDT and CDR2 YYEEEE. This CDR3 region has 13 residues. J gave up 6 bases and V 4 bases, and 6 bases lay outside the gene matches.

The V and J genes are TRBV28 and TRBJ2-7; TRBD1 is a possible D gene (6 bases). CDR1 is MDHEN, CDR2 SYDVKM, per germline. The V end was cut by 4 bases, the J end by 7 bases, with 14 bases between. This CDR3 is 13 amino acids long. This chain's CDR3 is CASSSPGVWEQYF. CDR3 DNA: TGTGCCAGCAGTTCCCCAGGGGTTTGGGAGCAGTACTTC.

On this clone: The junction and the germline gene differ at one end; a read error may be behind it. This sequence joins TRBV3-1 (or the pseudogene TRBV3-2) and TRBJ2-3; 10 bases are shared with TRBD2. Germline V gene data show CDR1 as LGHDT and CDR2 as YNNKEL (reference sequence). This CDR3 comprises 15 residues. CDR3 nucleotide sequence: TGTGCCAGCAGCCAAGTGGTAGGACTAGCGGACCACCCGGATTTT. It encodes CASSQVVGLADHPDF.

This chain joins TRBV7-2 and TRBJ2-7; D gene uncertain. This CDR3 region has 11 residues. V was cut by 3 bases and J by 6 bases, with 6 bases left in between. Germline V gene sequence: CDR1 SGHTA, CDR2 FQGNSA. This chain's CDR3 is CASSFSTEQYF. The CDR3 DNA sequence: TGTGCCAGCAGCTTCAGTACCGAGCAGTACTTC.

This clone appeared once. The chain recombines TRBV25-1 with TRBJ1-6, with 10 bases identical to TRBD1. The CDR3 loop spans 15 amino acids. Germline values: CDR1 MGHDK, CDR2 SYGVNS. The V and J ends lost 3 bases and 7 bases, in that order; junction bases with no gene match: 3. CDR3 residues: CASSDRDRGNSPLHF. The CDR3 coding sequence is TGTGCCAGCAGTGACCGGGACAGGGGAAATTCACCCCTCCACTTT.

This chain uses TRBV5-6 with TRBJ2-7; D may be TRBD1 (5 bases). The germline CDR1 and CDR2 sequences are SGHDT and YYEEEE. Trimming removed 1 base from V and 0 bases from J, with 11 bases in between. The length of the CDR3 is 15 residues. The CDR3 sequence: CASSLLAGNSYEQYF. The CDR3 region has the DNA TGTGCCAGCAGCTTGTTGGCAGGGAACTCCTACGAGCAGTACTTC.

The chain uses TRBV5-6 and TRBJ2-7, with TRBD1 matching over 10 bases. V was pared by 3 bases and J by 2 bases, with 8 bases of the junction left unmatched. The CDR3 has 16 amino acids. Per germline, CDR1 SGHDT and CDR2 YYEEEE. Written as DNA, the CDR3 is TGTGCCAGCAGCTCACCGGGACAGGGGTTAGCCTACGAGCAGTACTTC. This encodes CASSSPGQGLAYEQYF.

The chain couples TRBV27 to TRBJ1-5; 8 bases map to TRBD1. Germline loops: CDR1 MNHEY, CDR2 SMNVEV (reference sequence). The CDR3 covers 15 residues. J was trimmed by 10 bases and V by 4 bases; bases with no gene match: 12. The CDR3 protein is CASSSSGQGPGPQHF. The CDR3 DNA is TGTGCCAGCAGTTCTTCAGGACAGGGCCCGGGCCCCCAGCATTTT.

The chain couples TRBV3-1 (or the pseudogene TRBV3-2) to TRBJ2-7, with D possibly matching TRBD2 (5 bases). In germline, CDR1 is LGHDT, CDR2 YNNKEL (reference sequence). This CDR3 has 14 amino acids. The germline V and J ends were trimmed by 0 bases and 6 bases, with 12 bases remaining between them. The CDR3: CASSQEVTRGEQYF. The CDR3 DNA sequence: TGTGCCAGCAGCCAAGAGGTTACCCGGGGCGAGCAGTACTTC.